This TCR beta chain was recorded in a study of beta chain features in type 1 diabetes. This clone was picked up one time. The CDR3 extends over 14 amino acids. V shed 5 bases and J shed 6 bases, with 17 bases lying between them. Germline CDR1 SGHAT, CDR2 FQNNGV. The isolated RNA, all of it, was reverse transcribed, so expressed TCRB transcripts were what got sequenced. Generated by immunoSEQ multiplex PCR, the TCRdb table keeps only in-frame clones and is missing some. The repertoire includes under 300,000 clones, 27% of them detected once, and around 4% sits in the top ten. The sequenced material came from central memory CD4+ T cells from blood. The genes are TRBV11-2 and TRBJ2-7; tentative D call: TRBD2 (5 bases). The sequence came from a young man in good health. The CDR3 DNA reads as TGTGCCAGCAGCCCGAGTGTAGCGTCCGGCGAGCAGTACTTC. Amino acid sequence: CASSPSVASGEQYF. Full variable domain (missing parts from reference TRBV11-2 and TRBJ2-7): EAGVAQSPRYKIIEKRQSVAFWCNPISGHATLYWYQQILGQGPKLLIQFQNNGVVDDSQLPKDRFSAERLKGVDSTLKIQPAKLEDSAVYLCASSPSVASGEQYFGPGTRLTVT.